This TCR beta chain is drawn from a study of T cell responses to AZD1222 COVID-19 vaccine. Findings of the study overall: White British donors predominated, females outnumbered males, and clonal diversity was possibly underestimated.

Per germline, CDR1 SGHTA and CDR2 FQGNSA. Deletions cut 1 base from V and 4 bases from J, with 14 bases between. The CDR3 contains 15 residues. As concerns this clone: The antigen is unknown.

Clones were read by immunoSEQ multiplex PCR, and TCRdb kept only the in-frame ones, dropping some. This table has about 45,000 clones, about four fifths appearing once. This TCR was sampled from an adult who received the MenACWY meningococcal vaccine as a control. This specimen was peripheral blood, taken 28 days after the second dose of the MenACWY control vaccine. V is TRBV7-2 and J is TRBJ2-7; possible D gene TRBD2, 5 bases. In nucleotides, the CDR3 is TGTGCCAGCAGCTTAGATTGGGCCGGGAAGTACGAGCAGTACTTC. This translates into CASSLDWAGKYEQYF.